The present entry profiles one T cell receptor beta chain with its context. The specificity of this receptor is unknown. Base-call qualities are not available, and no considerably larger clone is one nucleotide away. In total, 666 healthy bone marrow donors made up the cohort. At the time of sampling, every cohort member was nominally healthy, though immune exposures that went unrecorded were likely present. The donor tested CMV seronegative and was one of the 352 seronegative cohort members. Every donor gave a peripheral blood sample, and the peripheral blood mononuclear cells from that sample were used for TCR beta sequencing. Genomic DNA extraction from the blood cell samples was performed with the Qiagen DNeasy Blood Extraction Kit. Library preparation was by the immunoSEQ multiplex PCR assay. For the multiplex PCR, a mixture combining 60 forward primers for TCR Vbeta segments and 13 reverse primers for TCR Jbeta segments was used. A multiplex PCR assay on genomic DNA amplified the CDR3 region of rearranged TCR beta genes. On the Illumina HiSeq System, the amplified TCR beta libraries were sequenced as 87-base-pair reads. As for the authors' bioinformatics: A later analysis tallied tens of millions of unique TCR beta chains across the 550 to 850 repertoires, and around 9.9 million of those chains were shared by two or more donors. To remove PCR and sequencing errors, raw reads were error-corrected and collapsed into unique sequences using a nearest-neighbor algorithm that merged closely related sequences. To assign V, D and J gene segments, CDR3 sequences were aligned to IMGT reference sequences. For a sequence to be retained, a match of at least six nucleotides to both a V gene segment and a J gene segment was required. A rearrangement was called productive if the CDR3 had no stop codons and remained in frame with V and J, and every other rearrangement was called non-productive. CDR3 was defined according to IMGT convention as the region running from the second conserved V-encoded cysteine to the conserved J-encoded phenylalanine. The earlier analysis of 500 to 650 of the donors excluded any sequence lacking an unambiguous match to a single V gene segment. In an earlier analysis of some 590 of the donors, a V segment was called functional when productive rearrangements were above 56.7%, and segregating when the standard deviation between donors exceeded 5%. To diagnose cytomegalovirus status from the catalog of TCR beta chain sequences, a statistical classification framework was built. V and J gene assignment, in a later analysis, came from comparing TCR nucleotide sequences with IMGT/GENE-DB human TR gene sequences. In a later analysis, CDR3 sequences and most-parsimonious VDJ recombination scenarios were assigned using the TCRdist pipeline. A later analysis defined each TCR beta chain by its CDR3 amino acid sequence plus V-gene family, and excluded reads lacking a unique V-gene family. As a way to deal with suspected cross-contamination and a sequencing artifact, a later analysis dropped 500 to 700 nucleotide sequences that were highly shared and had low generation probability. For each public chain, a later analysis derived a clonal expansion index from normalized ranks of inferred template counts within each repertoire. A later analysis computed generation probabilities with a VDJ recombination model fitted to out-of-frame rearrangements, and checked the results against IGoR. Hypergeometric tests were used in a later analysis to score TCR-TCR, TCR-HLA and TCR-CMV co-occurrence, with a repertoire-size bias correction applied to the TCR pairs. False discovery rates were estimated in a later analysis by permuting HLA or CMV assignments 20 times. A later analysis grouped co-occurring TCRs with DBSCAN, adding TCRdist sequence similarity when clustering within HLA-allele-positive subsets. Repertoires with fewer than 30,000 or more than 120,000 public chains were left out of co-occurrence clustering, as were four to six repertoires with anomalous nucleotide sharing. Not all clones reach the TCRdb copy of this immuneACCESS table, which keeps in-frame sequences only. Checked studies attribute under half of the gap to unresolved V genes and leave the rest unexplained. V and J calls and clone size are those listed in that table; D and trimming were worked out from the DNA. This sample comprises 150,000 to 200,000 clones, approximately 71% of them detected only once. Around 1.5% of the sample rests with the top ten.

This entry is derived from a study of cytomegalovirus exposure and HLA in healthy donors (dated 2017 in TCRdb). In terms of the full investigation: According to an earlier analysis of around 600 of the donors, 150 million to 200 million T cells yielded 117 million unique TCR beta sequences and about 300 Gb of sequence data. An early release covering about 600 HLA-typed donors comprised approximately 300 gigabases of sequencing data and approximately 80 million unique TCR sequences. Of the approximately 400 genotyped donors, about 84% fell in the genetic ancestry cluster associated with self-reported Caucasian donors. The study aimed to test whether signatures of past pathogen exposure could be identified by cataloging public T cell receptors. The study used immunosequencing to profile the T cell repertoires of approximately 690 subjects and linked those repertoires to cytomegalovirus serostatus. Along with the roughly 670-subject first cohort, a separate validation cohort of over a hundred different subjects was used. High-throughput TCR immunosequencing, statistical association of individual TCRs with disease status, and machine learning were combined to predict cytomegalovirus infection status. To study patterns of TCR occurrence, a later analysis re-analyzed previously published TCR beta repertoires from under 750 donors and added high-resolution HLA genotyping. Rather than drawing on any new phenotypic data, the later analysis identified candidate immune exposures from TCR beta sequences and the way those sequences occurred across donors. In an earlier analysis of a few hundred of the donors, high-throughput TCR beta sequencing was used to judge whether each TCR beta V gene segment behaved as functional or pseudogenic. Alongside the repertoire data, information on donor age, sex, ethnicity and CMV serostatus was compiled. Genome-wide SNP genotypes for about 65% of the roughly 700 donors were used in a later genetic analysis, which treated that subset as a discovery cohort. All discovery cohort repertoires had been generated on a single sequencing platform. HLA typing covered class I and class II loci at four-digit resolution. Typing coverage varied by locus: 629-630 donors for A, B, C, DRB1 and DQB1; approximately 500 for DQA1; 600 to 610 for DPA1; roughly 450 for DPB1. Because of strong linkage in the cohort, roughly five DR-DQ haplotypes were treated as single units for association and clustering. Across under 500 genotyped donors of the cohort, an average of roughly 200,000 unique TCR beta nucleotide sequences per donor were sequenced, and roughly a sixth of those sequences were non-productive. The full study reports these points: In a later analysis, HLA-associated TCR beta chains showed more clonal expansion and lower generation probabilities than non-associated chains that were equally common. A further reported finding was that TCR beta sequences accurately predicted the HLA-A and HLA-B alleles for most subjects in the first cohort. In vitro tests confirmed that a few of the cytomegalovirus-associated TCR beta chains recognize cytomegalovirus antigens. According to a later analysis, parvovirus B19, influenza, CMV and Epstein-Barr virus appeared linked to several top co-occurrence clusters. This cohort had only TCR beta chains sequenced, and the lack of alpha or paired-chain data limited which features could be detected. In both the original and validation cohorts, the classifier was reported to diagnose cytomegalovirus status with high specificity and sensitivity. Some IMGT-functional V segments, including TRBV6-2 and TRBV6-3, could not be distinguished by the 87-base-pair reads and were therefore excluded. A later analysis found that TCR association rates varied across HLA loci, with DRB1 alleles showing the most associated TCRs and HLA-C alleles the fewest. Because some donors lacked HLA typing at each locus, the association tests relied only on the typed subset. Most CMV-associated TCR beta chains appeared to be HLA-restricted in a later analysis, and the HLA associations seemed to be driven largely by CMV exposure. An association between a missense DCLRE1C variant and V-gene and J-gene trimming of TCR beta chains was found in a later genetic analysis and replicated in an independent cohort. The authors suggested that the approach could potentially be generalized to other disease states and immunological phenotypes. Strong co-occurrence of HLA alleles, especially DR and DQ, made assigning TCR associations to individual alleles difficult. CMV serostatus was the only immune exposure information available for the cohort. Presence/absence analyses assumed roughly uniform sequencing depth across donors, an assumption that may not hold. While some public TCRs were present in many individuals, most TCR sequences turned up only very rarely across donors. Correlated functional status among segregating V segments might reflect linkage disequilibrium, but an unknown experimental factor could not be ruled out. A later genetic analysis reported fewer N-insertions in productive TCRs among donors in an Asian-associated ancestry cluster than the roughly 700-donor mean. In the study, some 160 TCR beta chains were listed as associated with cytomegalovirus. A group of highly shared sequence variants was considered likely to be a technical artifact of the sequencing pipeline. Because counts were too low, some 17 rarely observed V segments, including chromosome 9 orphons, were left out of the earlier analysis of over 550 of the donors. Broadly in line with IMGT annotations, most TCR beta V segments showed up in productive rearrangements about 87% or about 30% of the time in an earlier analysis of 450 to 750 of the donors. Specific HLA alleles were associated with 15,000 to 20,000 TCR beta sequences at a false discovery rate of 0.05 in a later analysis.

The germline ends are 15 bases apart after V is trimmed by 2 bases and J by 4 bases. Taken from cysteine to phenylalanine, the CDR3 has 16 residues. Just CDR3 DNA is preserved here, 48 bases in frame from base 1. CDR1 and CDR2 are drawn from the germline V gene: MGHDK, SYGVNS. The sequence derives from a girl between 5 and 17 years old in good health and CMV-seronegative. Sequencing was carried out using PBMCs. The chain was built from TRBV25-1 and TRBJ2-1; the D segment cannot be called with confidence. The DNA is TGTGCCAGCAGTGAAGGCGGCGCCCCGCTTTACAATGAGCAGTTCTTC. Translated, this gives CASSEGGAPLYNEQFF. The full variable domain, completed from the reference TRBV25-1 and TRBJ2-1 proteins outside the CDR3, reads EADIYQTPRYLVIGTGKKITLECSQTMGHDKMYWYQQDPGMELHLIHYSYGVNSTEKGDLSSESTVSRIRTEHFPLTLESARPSHTSQYLCASSEGGAPLYNEQFFGPGTRLTVL.